The TCR beta chain described here comes from a study of blood T cell repertoires in COVID-19. The method was immunoSEQ multiplex PCR; TCRdb's version includes in-frame clones alone and lacks a portion of them. The table lists fewer than 350,000 clones, 90% of them singletons. The CDR3 sequence is 16 residues long. The V gene end was trimmed by 2 bases and the J gene end by 4 bases; junction bases not matched to a gene: 5. This TCR derives from a woman aged 18-29 years with acute COVID-19. This chain connects TRBV23-1 to TRBJ2-1; TRBD2 agrees at 10 bases. TRBV23-1 belongs to the ORF category, with a function that is uncertain. The sequenced sample consisted of PBMCs or T cells enriched from blood (not recorded which). The CDR3 region is CASSQPVAGGYNEQFF. CDR3 DNA: TGCGCCAGCAGTCAACCGGTAGCGGGAGGTTACAATGAGCAGTTCTTC.